This T cell receptor (beta chain) appears in the sequencing data of a study of OX40 agonist ivuxolimab in advanced cancers. On the study more broadly: At 0.01 to 10 mg/kg, ivuxolimab was administered intravenously to patients every 2 weeks. Dose-escalation patients were diagnosed with hepatocellular carcinoma, melanoma, renal cell cancer or head and neck cancer. Study conclusions and caveats: On average, CD8+ T cells showed a greater number of expanded clones than CD4+.

Germline V gene data show CDR1 as MGHRA and CDR2 as YSYEKL. The CDR3 is made up of 16 amino acids. V was cut by 1 base and J by 0 bases, with 10 bases left in between. Comments on this clone: The antigen remains undetermined. The sample contains more than one DNA sequence encoding this CDR3.

Data came from immunoSEQ multiplex PCR; TCRdb stores just in-frame clones and leaves some out. The sample gives approximately 70,000 clones, roughly 82% of which show up once; around 6.9% is in the top ten. The chain has TRBV4-1 and TRBJ1-3; D perhaps matches TRBD1 (5 bases). The clonotype was recovered from an adult with an advanced solid tumor such as melanoma, head and neck, liver or kidney cancer. Sequenced material: CD4+ or CD8+ T cells sorted from blood, taken in a trial of the OX40 agonist ivuxolimab. CDR3 sequence: CASSQGRGYSGNTIYF. The CDR3, as DNA: TGCGCCAGCAGCCAAGGGAGGGGATACTCTGGAAACACCATATATTTT.